This is a list of T cell receptor beta chains from one sample in a study of Tregs in tolerant kidney transplant recipients. The table came from immunoSEQ multiplex PCR; TCRdb's copy has only in-frame clones and leaves some out. The top ten clones hold 3.8% of a sample with roughly 64,000 clones, more than 70% of them seen once. Sequencing used CD4+ T cells from blood (PBMCs), obtained 6 months after the transplant. Receptor source: a human patient who received a combined kidney and bone marrow transplant. Some T cells may have come from the graft donor. The CDR3 runs from the conserved cysteine through the conserved F or W. A D gene is named only where the DNA matches it firmly. Clone size, where shown, is once, few, many, or a class for clones that have expanded.

NA	TRBV27	TRBD1	TRBJ1-6	CASSSFGQGNSPLHF	TGTGCCAGCAGTAGCTTCGGACAGGGGAATTCCCCCCTCCACTTT
NA	TRBV6-5	TRBD2	TRBJ2-1	CASSGTSGTGEQFF	TGTGCCAGCAGCGGGACTAGCGGGACCGGTGAGCAGTTCTTC
NA	TRBV9	TRBD1	TRBJ2-1	CASSVVGTAFYNEQFF	TGTGCCAGCAGCGTAGTTGGGACAGCCTTCTACAATGAGCAGTTCTTC
NA	TRBV4-3	NA	TRBJ1-5	CASSQDLGGHQPQHF	TGCGCCAGCAGCCAAGATCTGGGAGGGCATCAGCCCCAGCATTTT
once	TRBV15	NA	TRBJ2-1	CATSKDNRENEQFF	TGTGCCACCAGCAAAGACAACAGGGAAAATGAGCAGTTCTTC
NA	TRBV7-2	NA	TRBJ1-3	CASSSQISGNTIYF	TGTGCCAGCAGCTCGCAGATCTCTGGAAACACCATATATTTT
few	TRBV5-1	NA	TRBJ1-2	CASSLVSADYGYTF	TGCGCCAGCAGCTTGGTCAGCGCCGACTATGGCTACACCTTC
NA	TRBV19	TRBD1	TRBJ2-1	CASSKGTGDVRVYDEQFF	TGTGCCAGTAGTAAAGGGACAGGGGATGTCAGGGTGTATGATGAGCAGTTCTTC
NA	TRBV2	TRBD1	TRBJ2-7	CASTAGGSYEQYF	TGTGCCAGCACTGCAGGGGGTTCCTACGAGCAGTACTTC
few	TRBV20-1	NA	TRBJ2-4	CSSGSGNIQYF	TGCAGTTCCGGTTCTGGAAACATTCAGTACTTC
once	TRBV7-6	TRBD2	TRBJ2-2	CASSSRGRENKGARGGELFF	TGTGCCAGCAGCTCCCGAGGGCGGGAGAACAAAGGGGCTCGGGGCGGGGAGCTGTTTTTT
NA	TRBV12-2	NA	TRBJ2-3	CASRSEGASGVRDTQYF	TGTGCAAGTCGCTCCGAAGGGGCTAGCGGGGTAAGAGATACGCAGTATTTT
few	TRBV4-2	NA	TRBJ2-3	CASSSGDGQSIDTQYF	TGTGCCAGCAGTTCCGGGGACGGACAGAGCATAGATACGCAGTATTTT
once	TRBV4-2	NA	TRBJ1-2	CASRQTGGLRRNYGYTF	TGTGCCAGCAGACAGACGGGGGGGTTAAGGAGAAACTATGGCTACACCTTC
NA	TRBV14	TRBD1	TRBJ1-1	CASSQDGGTGGTEAFF	TGTGCCAGCAGCCAAGACGGCGGGACAGGGGGGACTGAAGCTTTCTTT
NA	TRBV7-9	NA	TRBJ1-1	CASSFPQGYTEAFF	TGTGCCAGCAGCTTTCCCCAGGGTTACACTGAAGCTTTCTTT
NA	TRBV19	TRBD1	TRBJ2-7	CASTLDRFSYEQYF	TGTGCCAGTACCCTGGACAGGTTCTCCTACGAGCAGTACTTC
NA	TRBV19	TRBD2	TRBJ2-3	CASSIDVILAAYTDTQYF	TGTGCCAGTAGTATAGATGTAATACTAGCGGCGTACACAGATACGCAGTATTTT
NA	TRBV7-6	TRBD1	TRBJ1-4	CASSPRWTGPTNEKLFF	TGTGCCAGCAGCCCTCGATGGACAGGGCCAACTAATGAAAAACTGTTTTTT
NA	TRBV27	NA	TRBJ2-7	CASSLSWARMPEQYF	TGTGCCAGCAGTTTATCGTGGGCCAGGATGCCCGAGCAGTACTTC
NA	TRBV6-1	NA	TRBJ1-2	CASSDRSGRNGYTF	TGTGCCAGCAGTGACAGAAGCGGGAGGAATGGCTACACCTTC
NA	TRBV30	TRBD2	TRBJ2-7	CAWSVTGGPTEQYF	TGTGCCTGGAGTGTCACGGGAGGGCCTACCGAGCAGTACTTC
NA	TRBV11-3	NA	TRBJ2-3	CASSFISYRVTDTQYF	TGTGCCAGCAGCTTCATTTCCTATCGCGTCACAGATACGCAGTATTTT
NA	TRBV2	NA	TRBJ2-6	CASSIGQTGANVLTF	TGTGCCAGCAGCATTGGACAGACTGGGGCCAACGTCCTGACTTTC
NA	TRBV28	NA	TRBJ1-4	CASSPPGSGNEKLFF	TGTGCCAGCAGTCCCCCAGGGTCCGGTAATGAAAAACTGTTTTTT
NA	TRBV6-4	NA	TRBJ2-7	CASRLRRAENSYEQYF	TGTGCCAGCCGTTTGAGGAGGGCCGAAAACTCCTACGAGCAGTACTTC
NA	TRBV30	NA	TRBJ1-6	CAWRPSYNSPLHF	TGTGCCTGGAGACCCTCCTATAATTCCCCCCTCCACTTT
few	TRBV27	NA	TRBJ2-1	CASSRWGGTYNEQFF	TGTGCCAGCTCCCGTTGGGGCGGGACCTACAATGAGCAGTTCTTC
NA	TRBV7-7	NA	TRBJ2-1	CASSSQPGDSRMQFF	TGTGCCAGCAGCTCCCAGCCGGGGGATAGCAGAATGCAGTTCTTC
few	TRBV2	TRBD2	TRBJ2-2	CASSGGFGELFF	TGTGCCAGCAGCGGGGGGTTCGGGGAGCTGTTTTTT
NA	TRBV25-1	NA	TRBJ1-2	CASSERQGYGYTF	TGTGCCAGCAGTGAACGCCAGGGCTATGGCTACACCTTC
NA	TRBV4-2	NA	TRBJ1-5	CASSQLGAGGSNQPQHF	TGTGCCAGCAGCCAACTGGGGGCAGGAGGTAGCAATCAGCCCCAGCATTTT
NA	TRBV11-2	TRBD1	TRBJ2-2	CASSPGQANTGELFF	TGTGCCAGCAGCCCCGGACAGGCGAACACCGGGGAGCTGTTTTTT
NA	TRBV7-6	TRBD1	TRBJ1-1	CASSSARQGEAFF	TGTGCCAGCAGCTCGGCAAGACAGGGGGAAGCTTTCTTT
NA	TRBV4-3	NA	TRBJ2-7	CASSPDTITFYEQYF	TGCGCCAGCAGCCCTGACACGATTACGTTTTACGAGCAGTACTTC
NA	TRBV5-6	TRBD2	TRBJ2-7	CASSLGGSGRYYEQYF	TGTGCCAGCAGCTTGGGGGGAAGCGGGAGGTACTACGAGCAGTACTTC
NA	TRBV27	NA	TRBJ1-4	CASRKGSVDEKLFF	TGTGCCAGCAGGAAAGGGAGCGTCGATGAAAAACTGTTTTTT
NA	TRBV4-3	TRBD1	TRBJ2-7	CASSQPGQGGGEQYF	TGCGCCAGCAGCCAACCGGGACAGGGAGGGGGCGAGCAGTACTTC
once	TRBV28	TRBD1	TRBJ1-2	CASSLADRGGGYTF	TGTGCCAGCAGTTTGGCTGACAGGGGAGGAGGCTACACCTTC
NA	TRBV4-2	NA	TRBJ1-4	CASSVGRAMANEKLFF	TGTGCCAGCAGTGTCGGCAGGGCCATGGCTAATGAAAAACTGTTTTTT
NA	TRBV7-3	TRBD1	TRBJ2-1	CASSLMGQGAQRQFF	TGTGCCAGCAGCTTAATGGGACAGGGGGCCCAGAGGCAGTTCTTC